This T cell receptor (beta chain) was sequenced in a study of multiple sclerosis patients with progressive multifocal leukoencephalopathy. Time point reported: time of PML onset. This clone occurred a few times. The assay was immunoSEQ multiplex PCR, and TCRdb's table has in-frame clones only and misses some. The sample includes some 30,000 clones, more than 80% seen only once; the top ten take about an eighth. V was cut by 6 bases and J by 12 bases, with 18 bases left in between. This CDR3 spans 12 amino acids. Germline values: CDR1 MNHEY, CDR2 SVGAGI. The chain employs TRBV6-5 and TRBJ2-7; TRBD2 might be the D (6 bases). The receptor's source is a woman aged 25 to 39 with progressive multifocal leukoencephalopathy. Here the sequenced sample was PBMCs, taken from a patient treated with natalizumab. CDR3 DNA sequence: TGTGCCAGCAGGGGAGATGAGGGACTCTCGTACTTC. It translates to CASRGDEGLSYF.